This TCR beta chain appears in the sequencing data of a study of T cell responses to AZD1222 COVID-19 vaccine (dated by TCRdb to about 2021). Study-level background: TCR sequencing covered 230 to 250 trial participants: 200 to 220 given two doses of AZD1222 and about 26 given two doses of MenACWY control vaccine. Trial participants were enrolled by age into 18-55, 56-69 and 70-plus year subgroups, with approximately 160, 26 and 62 TCR-sequenced participants respectively. Overall study results and their limits: Because no samples from the day 14 peak response were available, repertoires could be characterized only after the peak T cell response. In the small 56-69-year group, the increase in depth fell short of significance, most likely because of low power. A significant rise in spike-specific TCR breadth and depth was observed after two AZD1222 doses relative to day 0 and relative to MenACWY recipients. The whole spike protein was spanned by vaccine-associated CD4 TCRs, and dominant responses were seen in regions 160-218 and 743-854. Epitopes outside the regions mutated in the B.1.351 and B.1.1.7 variants were reportedly recognized by nearly half of the unique spike-specific TCRs. Conclusions about previously exposed vaccinees are limited, since just six AZD1222 recipients were seropositive for SARS-CoV-2 at baseline. Participants were mostly white British, with more females than males. The authors suggested clonal diversity may have been underestimated.

The CDR3 regions of human TCRbeta chains were analyzed by immunosequencing. Concerning the study's data processing: Repertoire TCRs were matched against a reference library of SARS-CoV-2-specific TCRs generated with the MIRA antigen-specificity platform. Breadth meant the fraction of unique TCRs that were SARS-CoV-2-associated, whereas depth meant the fraction of total T cells that were SARS-CoV-2-associated. Using the MIRA data, each spike-specific TCR was assigned both to the spike region to which the TCR was reactive and to a CD4 or CD8 class. Log10-transformed breadth and depth values were compared by one-way ANOVA with Sidak's multiple comparisons tests. This is the immuneACCESS table as TCRdb keeps it, with only in-frame sequences that have V and J called. A part of the clones is gone; compared with another copy, unresolved V genes explain less than half, and the rest is unexplained. Clone size and the V and J calls come from that table; the DNA yielded D and trimming. Counted in this sample were about 70,000 clones; 88% of them appeared once. 4% to 5% of the sample belongs to the ten largest clones.

The time point label, as the study defines it: about 28 days (+/-7) after the second vaccine dose. Read against the paper, the sample's treatment or condition label means: meningococcal conjugate vaccine given as trial control. Samples from vaccinated people were obtained from the UK trials COV001 and COV002, which included a single-blind randomized controlled phase 2/3 trial of AZD1222 (ChAdOx1 nCoV-19) in healthy adults. For TCRbeta chain sequencing, PBMC samples were collected from trial participants at day 0 and at day 28 after the second dose. This clone was counted between two and nine times. Its antigen specificity is not known. No much larger clone is present one base from it, and per-base qualities are unavailable. Sequences were derived from peripheral blood, sampled 28 days after the second dose of the MenACWY control vaccine. The sequence derives from an adult who received the MenACWY meningococcal vaccine as a control.

The nucleotides are TGTGCCAGCAGCTCTCCAGGGGTTAATGAAAAACTGTTTTTT. It translates as CASSSPGVNEKLFF. The sequence links TRBV28 to TRBJ1-4, and TRBD1 may be the D gene, going by 6 matching bases. The CDR3 sequence holds 14 residues, the cysteine and phenylalanine included. The read is trimmed to its CDR3 DNA, 42 bases read in frame from base 1. V is shortened by 6 bases, J by 4 bases, and the region joining them spans 12 bases. CDR1 and CDR2, looked up from the germline V gene, are MDHEN and SYDVKM.